Listed below are T cell receptor beta chains from one sample, sequenced in a study of low-dose radiotherapy and immunotherapy resistance in tumors. TCRdb ran MiXCR on the reads and lists one entry per CDR3 protein. The table has roughly 50,000 distinct CDR3 sequences, around a third seen once. This specimen consisted of PBMCs, obtained after low-dose radiotherapy plus immunotherapy. The receptors were sampled from a male donor with rectosigmoid adenocarcinoma. Each CDR3 is given with its conserved first and last residue. The order of the fields is J gene, V gene, clone size, D gene, CDR3 protein, CDR3 DNA. The D gene is left open where the match is weak. Not all rows give a size; the values are once, few, many and, for expanded clones, a class.

TRBJ2-2	TRBV5-1	few	TRBD1	CASSLGQGANTGELFF	TGCGCCAGCAGCCTTGGACAGGGGGCGAACACCGGGGAGCTGTTTTTT
TRBJ2-2	TRBV7-8	few	TRBD2	CASSLGVAGAYTGELFF	TGTGCCAGCAGCTTAGGGGTAGCGGGAGCGTACACCGGGGAGCTGTTTTTT
TRBJ2-7	TRBV11-2	many	TRBD2	CASSLDPSGIYEQYF	TGTGCCAGCAGCTTAGATCCTAGCGGCATCTACGAGCAGTACTTC
TRBJ2-7	TRBV3-1	many	.	CASRGTLYEQYF	TGTGCCAGCAGGGGGACACTGTACGAGCAGTACTTC
TRBJ2-7	TRBV28	medium-sized	TRBD2	CASSQLAPTRYEQYF	TGTGCCAGCAGTCAACTAGCGCCCACTAGGTACGAGCAGTACTTC
TRBJ2-2	TRBV6-2/TRBV6-3	few	TRBD2	CASSYNLATSGKNTGELFF	TGTGCCAGCAGTTACAATTTGGCTACTAGCGGGAAAAACACCGGGGAGCTGTTTTTT
TRBJ2-7	TRBV4-2	many	TRBD1	CASSQDPRGNSYEQYF	TGTGCCAGCAGCCAAGATCCCAGGGGGAACTCCTACGAGCAGTACTTC
TRBJ2-1	TRBV3-1	.	TRBD2	CASSPPASGWGEQFF	TGTGCCAGCAGCCCTCCGGCTAGCGGATGGGGTGAGCAGTTCTTC
TRBJ2-7	TRBV6-2/TRBV6-3	few	.	CASSYLWGSSYEQYF	TGTGCCAGCAGTTACCTATGGGGGAGCTCCTACGAGCAGTACTTC
TRBJ2-1	TRBV20-1	many	TRBD2	CSASLREGRWDEQFF	TGCAGTGCTAGTTTGCGGGAGGGCCGGTGGGATGAGCAGTTCTTC
TRBJ2-3	TRBV7-9	once	TRBD2	CASSTPLAGGQASTDTQYF	TGTGCCAGCAGCACCCCACTAGCGGGAGGGCAAGCTAGCACAGATACGCAGTATTTT
TRBJ2-5	TRBV7-9	.	.	CASSPRGGSQETQYF	TGTGCCAGCAGCCCTAGGGGGGGAAGTCAAGAGACCCAGTACTTC
TRBJ2-7	TRBV7-2	many	.	CASSLIGGKSYEQYF	TGTGCCAGCAGCTTGATAGGAGGCAAGTCCTACGAGCAGTACTTC
TRBJ2-3	TRBV28	many	.	CASSPLGITDTQYF	TGTGCCAGCAGCCCCCTGGGGATCACAGATACGCAGTATTTT
TRBJ2-1	TRBV10-3	many	.	CAISDGAARSYNEQFF	TGTGCCATCAGTGATGGAGCGGCTCGCTCCTACAATGAGCAGTTCTTC
TRBJ2-3	TRBV7-2	many	.	CASSLVGGAYTGSEYF	TGTGCCAGCAGCTTAGTGGGCGGCGCTTACACGGGTTCGGAGTATTTT
TRBJ2-7	TRBV14	.	TRBD1	CASSLLSGGGYEQYF	TGTGCCAGCAGCCTCCTTTCAGGGGGCGGCTACGAGCAGTACTTC
TRBJ2-3	TRBV4-1	many	TRBD1	CASSQDRGQASTDTQYF	TGCGCCAGCAGCCAAGACCGAGGACAGGCTAGCACAGATACGCAGTATTTT
TRBJ2-3	TRBV7-8	many	TRBD2	CASSHPLAGIDTQYF	TGTGCCAGCAGCCACCCCCTAGCGGGGATTGATACGCAGTATTTT
TRBJ2-3	TRBV24-1	.	.	CATGSTDTQYF	TGTGCCACCGGGAGCACAGATACGCAGTATTTT
TRBJ2-7	TRBV19	few	TRBD1	CASSPRQGDYEQYF	TGTGCCAGTAGTCCACGACAGGGGGACTACGAGCAGTACTTC
TRBJ2-7	TRBV5-1	many	.	CASSPGGTGYEQYF	TGCGCCAGCAGCCCGGGGGGGACAGGGTACGAGCAGTACTTC
TRBJ2-7	TRBV10-2	.	.	CASSESHTSYEQYF	TGCGCCAGCAGCGAATCGCACACCTCCTACGAGCAGTACTTC
TRBJ1-6	TRBV5-1	many	TRBD1	CASSLGQGNSPLHF	TGCGCCAGCAGCCTCGGACAGGGTAATTCACCCCTCCACTTT
TRBJ2-7	TRBV6-2/TRBV6-3	many	TRBD1	CASSPTGVGLNEQYF	TGTGCCAGCAGCCCTACAGGGGTAGGTTTAAACGAGCAGTACTTC
TRBJ2-3	TRBV3-1	many	.	CASSQGPDTQYF	TGTGCCAGCAGCCAGGGGCCAGATACGCAGTATTTT
TRBJ1-1	TRBV19	.	.	CASSTGQSSTEAFF	TGTGCCAGTAGTACTGGACAGAGTTCCACTGAAGCTTTCTTT
TRBJ2-4	TRBV6-2/TRBV6-3	many	TRBD2	CASSAGPGMRGGVDIQYF	TGTGCCAGCAGTGCCGGTCCTGGGATGCGGGGGGGAGTTGACATTCAGTACTTC
TRBJ2-1	TRBV28	many	TRBD1	CASLSGQGGYNEQFF	TGTGCCAGTCTTTCCGGACAGGGCGGCTACAATGAGCAGTTCTTC
TRBJ2-4	TRBV6-2/TRBV6-3	.	.	CASSFSWENIQYF	TGTGCCAGCAGCTTTTCATGGGAAAACATTCAGTACTTC
TRBJ2-5	TRBV11-2	many	.	CASSLGRFPQQETQYF	TGTGCCAGCAGCTTAGGACGCTTTCCCCAACAAGAGACCCAGTACTTC
TRBJ1-4	TRBV4-2	many	.	CASSPHDSYNEKLFF	TGTGCCAGCAGCCCTCACGACAGTTATAATGAAAAACTGTTTTTT
TRBJ2-3	TRBV28	.	.	CASSRPGGTDTQYF	TGTGCCAGCAGTCGACCGGGGGGCACAGATACGCAGTATTTT
TRBJ2-7	TRBV11-2	.	.	CASSLGRTDEQYF	TGTGCCAGCAGCTTAGGTCGAACTGACGAGCAGTACTTC
TRBJ2-2	TRBV10-3	.	TRBD1	CAMTGESRTGELFF	TGTGCCATGACAGGGGAGAGTAGGACCGGGGAGCTGTTTTTT
TRBJ2-2	TRBV28	.	.	CASSRGVVTGELFF	TGTGCCAGCAGTAGAGGAGTTGTAACCGGGGAGCTGTTTTTT
TRBJ1-2	TRBV6-2/TRBV6-3	many	.	CASSRGGLNYGYTF	TGTGCCAGCAGTCGAGGGGGTCTGAACTATGGCTACACCTTC
TRBJ1-6	TRBV10-2	few	.	CASSESNRISPLHF	TGCGCCAGCAGTGAGTCGAATAGGATTTCACCCCTCCACTTT
TRBJ1-3	TRBV26	many	.	CASGSGTGFLRSGNTIYF	TGTGCCAGCGGGTCCGGGACAGGGTTTCTTCGCTCTGGAAACACCATATATTTT
TRBJ2-1	TRBV5-4	many	TRBD2	CASSEGLAGWRFF	TGTGCCAGCAGCGAGGGACTAGCGGGATGGCGGTTCTTC
TRBJ2-5	TRBV7-2	many	.	CASSLASGKETQYF	TGTGCCAGCAGCTTAGCGTCGGGGAAGGAGACCCAGTACTTC
TRBJ2-3	TRBV7-2	many	TRBD1	CASSLGTGVTDTQYF	TGTGCCAGCAGCTTAGGCACAGGGGTGACAGATACGCAGTATTTT
TRBJ2-3	TRBV6-5	once	.	CASSYSAGRPADTQYF	TGTGCCAGCAGTTACTCTGCCGGGCGCCCCGCAGATACGCAGTATTTT
TRBJ2-1	TRBV27	few	TRBD1	CASSTGQDNEQFF	TGTGCCAGCAGTACGGGACAGGACAATGAGCAGTTCTTC
TRBJ2-1	TRBV27	once	TRBD2	CASSGTSFARVGSYYNEQFF	TGTGCCAGCAGTGGGACTAGCTTTGCGCGTGTCGGGAGCTACTACAATGAGCAGTTCTTC
TRBJ2-5	TRBV3-1	many	.	CASSQDLGGQGRGRQETQYF	TGTGCCAGCAGCCAAGACCTGGGTGGTCAAGGACGGGGGCGCCAAGAGACCCAGTACTTC
TRBJ2-1	TRBV18	.	.	CASSPFNTANEQFF	TGTGCCAGCTCACCTTTTAATACCGCCAATGAGCAGTTCTTC
TRBJ2-5	TRBV6-5	.	.	CASRPNGQYF	TGTGCCAGCAGACCCAATGGCCAGTACTTC
TRBJ2-6	TRBV19	.	TRBD2	CASTPPGRGAGGANVLTF	TGTGCCAGTACCCCCCCGGGGCGGGGGGCTGGTGGGGCCAACGTCCTGACTTTC
TRBJ2-7	TRBV9	many	.	CASSVSAGNSYEQYF	TGTGCCAGCAGCGTATCGGCAGGAAACTCCTACGAGCAGTACTTC